This T cell receptor (beta chain) is from a study of blood T cells in healthy people across ages. Study results and limitations: Significant beta diversity loss was already apparent by age approximately 37, declining roughly linearly.

A second PCR of 7 to 11 cycles used a sample-barcoded 5' primer and a J-beta primer mix. With 12 random nucleotides, a template-switch adaptor tagged each individual cDNA molecule. TCRdb reprocessed the 5' RACE reads via MiXCR and lists one record per CDR3 protein. The table includes roughly 800,000 distinct CDR3 sequences, 58% detected once. The CDR3 sequence is 15 residues long. CDR1 is SGDLS and CDR2 is YYNGEE in the germline V gene. Caucasian individuals from Russia who were healthy and aged roughly 6 to 95 acted as donors. Concerning this clonotype: The antigen remains unidentified. One end of the junction fails to match germline, which may point to a read error.

The gene calls are TRBV9 and TRBJ2-3; D perhaps matches TRBD2 (5 bases). Source material: blood. The sequence derives from a man between 25 and 39 years old in good health. CDR3 nucleotides: TGTGTCAGCAGCCCCTGGCGGGTTCAGACAGATACGCAGTATTTT. Translating gives CVSSPWRVQTDTQYF.